This record covers a single TCR beta chain. Its antigen is still unknown. No base qualities exist here, and no much larger clone lies one base off it. This sample is drawn from a study of cytomegalovirus exposure and HLA in healthy donors (TCRdb year 2017). Study-level background: An earlier analysis of approximately 600 of the donors reported 250 to 350 Gb of sequence data and some 120 million unique TCR beta sequences from about 179 million T cells. An early release that covered about 600 HLA-typed donors contained around 300 gigabases of sequencing data and around 80 million unique TCR sequences. Of the roughly 400 genotyped donors, over 70% fell in the genetic ancestry cluster associated with self-reported Caucasian donors. The study aimed to test whether cataloging public T cell receptors could reveal signatures of past pathogen exposure. Using immunosequencing, the study profiled T cell repertoires from 500 to 800 subjects and related those repertoires to cytomegalovirus serostatus. Besides the first cohort of roughly 700 subjects, a separate validation cohort made up of 95 to 150 different subjects was used. To predict cytomegalovirus infection status, the study brought together high-throughput TCR immunosequencing, statistical association of individual TCRs with disease status, and machine learning. A later analysis re-examined previously published TCR beta repertoires from about 670 donors and added high-resolution HLA genotyping to investigate patterns of TCR occurrence. In the later analysis, no new phenotypic data were used to find candidate immune exposures; instead, reliance was placed on TCR beta sequences and their occurrence across donors. In an earlier analysis of 500 to 650 of the donors, high-throughput TCR beta sequencing was used to judge whether each TCR beta V gene segment behaved as functional or pseudogenic. Donor age, sex, ethnicity and CMV serostatus were compiled alongside the repertoire data. In a later genetic analysis, genome-wide SNP genotypes for about 60% of the 666 donors were used, and that subset was treated as a discovery cohort. All discovery cohort repertoires had been generated using a single sequencing platform. Class I and class II HLA loci were covered by the typing at four-digit resolution. The number of donors typed differed by locus, with roughly 620-630 for A, B, C, DRB1 and DQB1, over 500 for DQA1, 600 to 610 for DPA1, and some 450 for DPB1. Roughly 5 DR-DQ haplotypes were handled as single units for association and clustering, since linkage in the cohort was strong. Across around 400 genotyped donors of the cohort, an average of 235,054 unique TCR beta nucleotide sequences per donor were sequenced, and roughly 20% of those sequences were non-productive. Overall study outcomes, separate from this receptor: For the cohort, immune exposure information was limited to CMV serostatus. In a later analysis, HLA-associated TCR beta chains showed more clonal expansion and lower generation probabilities than non-associated chains that were equally common. A later analysis found that TCR association rates varied across HLA loci, with DRB1 alleles showing the most associated TCRs and HLA-C alleles the fewest. Correlated functional status among segregating V segments might be attributable to linkage disequilibrium, but an unknown experimental factor could not be ruled out. A cluster of highly shared sequence variants was judged likely to represent a technical artifact of the sequencing pipeline. In a later analysis, most CMV-associated TCR beta chains were found to appear HLA-restricted, with HLA associations seemingly driven largely by CMV exposure. Roughly uniform sequencing depth across donors was assumed in presence/absence analyses, although this assumption may not hold. Strong co-occurrence of HLA alleles, especially DR and DQ, made assigning TCR associations to individual alleles difficult. An earlier analysis of approximately 590 of the donors showed that most TCR beta V segments appeared in productive rearrangements either about 87% or about 30% of the time, which broadly matched IMGT annotations. Because counts were too low, about 17 rarely observed V segments, including chromosome 9 orphons, were excluded from the earlier analysis of under 650 of the donors. A later genetic analysis associated a missense DCLRE1C variant with V-gene and J-gene trimming of TCR beta chains, and an independent cohort replicated the association. Compared with the 666-donor mean, donors in an Asian-associated ancestry cluster had fewer N-insertions in productive TCRs, according to a later genetic analysis. Because the 87-base-pair reads could not distinguish some IMGT-functional V segments, including TRBV6-2 and TRBV6-3, those segments were excluded. According to a later analysis, parvovirus B19, influenza, CMV and Epstein-Barr virus appeared linked to several top co-occurrence clusters. In a later analysis, around 17,000 TCR beta sequences were associated with specific HLA alleles at a false discovery rate of 0.05. In both the original and validation cohorts, the classifier was reported to diagnose cytomegalovirus status with high specificity and sensitivity. A further reported finding was that TCR beta sequences accurately predicted the HLA-A and HLA-B alleles for most subjects in the first cohort. It was suggested by the authors that the approach could potentially be generalized to other disease states and immunological phenotypes. In vitro tests confirmed that a few of the cytomegalovirus-associated TCR beta chains recognize cytomegalovirus antigens. A total of some 180 TCR beta chains were listed by the study as associated with cytomegalovirus. Because some donors lacked HLA typing at each locus, the association tests relied only on the typed subset. In this cohort, only TCR beta chains were sequenced, and detectable features were limited by the absence of alpha or paired-chain data. Most TCR sequences were observed very rarely across donors, whereas some public TCRs were present in many individuals.

Library generation was performed with the immunoSEQ multiplex PCR assay. For the multiplex PCR, a mixture combining 60 forward primers for TCR Vbeta segments and 13 reverse primers for TCR Jbeta segments was used. The CDR3 region of rearranged TCR beta genes was amplified from genomic DNA by a multiplex PCR assay. Amplified TCR beta libraries were sequenced as 87-base-pair reads on the Illumina HiSeq System. Concerning the study's data processing: A later analysis tallied tens of millions of unique TCR beta chains across the 550 to 850 repertoires, and approximately 12 million of those chains were shared by two or more donors. To remove PCR and sequencing errors, raw reads were error-corrected and collapsed into unique sequences using a nearest-neighbor algorithm that merged closely related sequences. CDR3 sequences were aligned to IMGT reference sequences to assign V, D and J gene segments. For a sequence to be retained, a match of at least six nucleotides was required to both a V gene segment and a J gene segment. A rearrangement counted as productive if the CDR3 had no stop codons and remained in frame with V and J, and every other rearrangement counted as non-productive. Following IMGT convention, CDR3 was defined as the stretch from the second conserved V-encoded cysteine to the conserved J-encoded phenylalanine. Sequences without an unambiguous match to a single V gene segment were excluded from the earlier analysis of a few hundred of the donors. An earlier analysis of about 590 of the donors classified V segments as functional when productive rearrangements were above 56.7% and as segregating when the standard deviation between donors was above 5%. A statistical classification framework was built for diagnosing cytomegalovirus status from the catalog of TCR beta chain sequences. V and J gene assignment, in a later analysis, came from comparing TCR nucleotide sequences with IMGT/GENE-DB human TR gene sequences. In a later analysis, CDR3 sequences and most-parsimonious VDJ recombination scenarios were assigned using the TCRdist pipeline. In a later analysis, each TCR beta chain was defined by its CDR3 amino acid sequence together with its V-gene family, and reads without a unique V-gene family were excluded. To address suspected cross-contamination and a sequencing artifact, a later analysis removed some 620 highly shared, low-generation-probability nucleotide sequences. A later analysis calculated a clonal expansion index for each public chain from normalized within-repertoire ranks of inferred template counts. In a later analysis, generation probabilities were computed using a VDJ recombination model fitted to out-of-frame rearrangements, and the results were checked against IGoR. A later analysis scored TCR-TCR, TCR-HLA and TCR-CMV co-occurrence with hypergeometric tests, applying a repertoire-size bias correction to TCR pairs. A later analysis estimated false discovery rates by permuting HLA or CMV assignments 20 times. In a later analysis, co-occurring TCRs were grouped using DBSCAN, and TCRdist sequence similarity was added for clustering within HLA-allele-positive subsets. Co-occurrence clustering excluded repertoires with fewer than 30,000 or more than 120,000 public chains, plus five with anomalous nucleotide sharing. TCRdb limited this immuneACCESS table to in-frame rearrangements with V and J called. A share of clones is missing; checked studies link under half to unresolved V genes, and the rest is unexplained. That table is the source of V, J and clone size, and D and trimming were worked out from the DNA. The sample records 150,000 to 180,000 clones, under 80% of which are singletons. The ten largest make up about 2.1% of the sample.

The CDR1 and CDR2 encoded by the germline V gene are SGHRS and YFSETQ. Relative to germline, V is missing 4 bases and J is missing 2 bases, with 4 bases of the junction outside any gene match. Counted from cysteine to phenylalanine, this CDR3 has 16 amino acids. Only the CDR3 portion is preserved as DNA: 48 bases, with reading frame beginning at the first base. The cohort consisted of some 670 healthy bone marrow donors. At the time of sampling, every cohort member was nominally healthy, though immune exposures that went unrecorded were likely present. The donor was CMV seronegative and was included in the group of a few hundred seronegative cohort members. Every donor gave a peripheral blood sample, and the peripheral blood mononuclear cells from that sample were used for TCR beta sequencing. Genomic DNA was extracted from the blood cell samples with the Qiagen DNeasy Blood Extraction Kit.

Sequencing was done on a sample of PBMCs. The chain links TRBV5-1 with TRBJ2-1, with 12 bases matching TRBD2. The receptor was isolated from a man aged 30 to 45 in good health and CMV-seronegative. The DNA reads TGCGCCAGCAGCATCACTAGCGGGGGGCCCTACAATGAGCAGTTCTTC. Its translation is CASSITSGGPYNEQFF.